The present T cell receptor (beta chain) was sequenced within a study of PD-1 blockade in classical Hodgkin lymphoma. This CDR3 has 10 residues. The germline V gene encodes CDR1 SQVTM and CDR2 ANQGSEA. The V end lost 3 bases, the J end lost 6 bases, and 4 bases lay between the germline ends. Sequenced by immunoSEQ multiplex PCR; TCRdb stores in-frame clones only, minus some. The table shows 40,000 to 50,000 clones, with 86% occurring only once. Concerning this clone: The antigen is undetermined.

Each patient experienced a relapse that followed autologous stem cell transplantation, and brentuximab vedotin exposure varied. Whole-study findings and limits: The study found that TCR diversity rose significantly by C4D1 in CD4+ but not CD8+ cells. Relapsed/refractory patients reportedly had lower baseline diversity than newly diagnosed patients. Some patients started nivolumab under 1 year after ASCT, and they were excluded. The study found complete responders had baseline diversity similar to newly diagnosed patients.

This receptor was identified in a human donor with classical Hodgkin lymphoma. Sequenced material: peripheral blood mononuclear cells (PBMCs), taken before the second cycle of nivolumab. The chain combines TRBV29-1 with TRBJ2-3; no reliable D call. CDR3 sequence: CSVEGDTQYF. The CDR3 nucleotides read TGCAGCGTTGAGGGTGATACGCAGTATTTT.